This is a list of T cell receptor beta chains from one sample in a study of blood T cell repertoires in COVID-19. This table comes from immunoSEQ multiplex PCR, and its TCRdb copy is limited to in-frame clones, with some not included. Here the sample spans about 100,000 clones, approximately 93% being singletons. Sequencing was done on a sample of peripheral blood. Receptors originate from a man aged 60 to 75 with acute or convalescent COVID-19. The CDR3 runs from the conserved cysteine through the conserved F or W. The order of the fields is D gene, clone size, V gene, J gene, CDR3 protein, CDR3 DNA. D genes are given only for firm matches. Size is stated for part of the rows, as once, few or many counts, or as a class when the clone is expanded.

TRBD1	.	TRBV3-1/TRBV3-2	TRBJ1-1	CASSLLSGTGWHTEAFF	TGTGCCAGCAGCCTCCTTTCCGGGACAGGGTGGCACACTGAAGCTTTCTTT
.	.	TRBV11-3	TRBJ1-1	CASSPVRGNTEAFF	TGTGCCAGCAGCCCCGTAAGGGGCAACACTGAAGCTTTCTTT
.	.	TRBV16	TRBJ1-5	CASSQQGQPQHF	TGTGCCAGCAGCCAACAGGGGCAGCCCCAGCATTTT
.	.	TRBV15	TRBJ1-2	CATSRSFGGDYGYTF	TGTGCCACCAGCAGGTCCTTCGGGGGGGACTATGGCTACACCTTC
.	.	TRBV27	TRBJ2-2	CASSYGASSNTGELFF	TGTGCCAGCAGTTATGGGGCTTCTTCGAACACCGGGGAGCTGTTTTTT
.	many	TRBV27	TRBJ1-4	CASSPGPAGEKLFF	TGTGCCAGCAGTCCCGGCCCGGCGGGTGAAAAACTGTTTTTT
TRBD2	.	TRBV5-1	TRBJ2-1	CASSPGLAGTNEQFF	TGCGCCAGCAGCCCTGGACTAGCGGGAACCAATGAGCAGTTCTTC
TRBD2	.	TRBV9	TRBJ2-1	CASSYKAGGSSYNEQFF	TGTGCCAGCAGCTACAAAGCGGGAGGAAGCTCCTACAATGAGCAGTTCTTC
TRBD1	few	TRBV9	TRBJ1-3	CASSGLGQARSGNTIYF	TGTGCCAGCAGCGGCCTCGGACAGGCTCGCTCTGGAAACACCATATATTTT
.	.	TRBV9	TRBJ1-2	CASSVGQGDGYTF	TGTGCCAGCAGCGTAGGCCAGGGCGATGGCTACACCTTC
TRBD1	.	TRBV2	TRBJ2-3	CASREDRGQGRGTQYF	TGTGCCAGCAGAGAAGACAGGGGGCAGGGACGAGGTACGCAGTATTTT
TRBD1	.	TRBV5-1	TRBJ1-5	CASSLVRTGENQPQHF	TGCGCCAGCAGCTTGGTTCGGACAGGGGAGAATCAGCCCCAGCATTTT
TRBD2	.	TRBV12-5	TRBJ2-5	CASGPTGGTQETQYF	TGTGCTAGTGGTCCCACGGGGGGGACCCAAGAGACCCAGTACTTC
TRBD2	.	TRBV6-2/TRBV6-3	TRBJ2-1	CASSYTTSGRYNEQFF	TGTGCCAGCAGTTACACGACTAGCGGGAGATACAATGAGCAGTTCTTC
.	.	TRBV2	TRBJ1-5	CASSELVSGNQPQHF	TGTGCCAGCAGTGAATTGGTAAGCGGCAATCAGCCCCAGCATTTT
.	.	TRBV5-5	TRBJ1-5	CASSLEHYSNQPQHF	TGTGCCAGCAGCTTGGAACACTATAGCAATCAGCCCCAGCATTTT
.	.	TRBV29-1	TRBJ2-5	CSVGAGGQETQYF	TGCAGCGTCGGCGCGGGTGGCCAAGAGACCCAGTACTTC
.	.	TRBV29-1	TRBJ1-1	CSVRTGGEAFF	TGCAGCGTCCGGACGGGAGGTGAAGCTTTCTTT
.	.	TRBV5-1	TRBJ2-1	CASLEGGNSYNEQFF	TGCGCCAGCTTAGAGGGAGGAAACTCCTACAATGAGCAGTTCTTC
.	.	TRBV21-1	TRBJ1-6	CASRDDRVASPLHF	TGTGCCAGCAGGGATGACAGGGTGGCTTCACCCCTCCACTTT
TRBD2	.	TRBV5-1	TRBJ2-3	CASSLRTSGRPSTDTQYF	TGCGCCAGCAGCTTGAGAACTAGCGGGAGGCCCAGCACAGATACGCAGTATTTT
TRBD1	.	TRBV6-4	TRBJ1-2	CASSQLGQTVYGYTF	TGTGCCAGCAGCCAATTGGGACAGACGGTCTATGGCTACACCTTC
.	.	TRBV7-9	TRBJ2-1	CASSLARGNNEQFF	TGTGCCAGCAGCTTGGCTCGGGGGAACAATGAGCAGTTCTTC
.	.	TRBV3-1/TRBV3-2	TRBJ2-1	CASSQQLAVYNEQFF	TGTGCCAGCAGCCAACAACTAGCAGTTTACAATGAGCAGTTCTTC
.	.	TRBV5-6	TRBJ1-5	CASSLDPKRVHNQPQHF	TGTGCCAGCAGCTTGGACCCTAAGAGGGTCCACAATCAGCCCCAGCATTTT
.	.	TRBV2	TRBJ2-3	CASSRARGSTDTQYF	TGTGCCAGCAGTAGGGCCAGGGGATCCACAGATACGCAGTATTTT
.	.	TRBV11-2	TRBJ2-5	CASSFAGETQYF	TGTGCCAGCAGCTTTGCCGGAGAGACCCAGTACTTC
TRBD2	.	TRBV2	TRBJ2-3	CASSGLAGATSTDTQYF	TGTGCCAGCAGTGGACTAGCGGGAGCAACTAGCACAGATACGCAGTATTTT
.	.	TRBV27	TRBJ2-1	CASSPFTSYNEQFF	TGTGCCAGCAGTCCCTTTACTTCCTACAATGAGCAGTTCTTC
TRBD1	once	TRBV28	TRBJ1-2	CASSKDRVRYGYTF	TGTGCCAGCAGCAAGGACAGGGTGCGCTATGGCTACACCTTC
.	.	TRBV29-1	TRBJ1-1	CSVWSTEAFF	TGCAGCGTCTGGAGCACTGAAGCTTTCTTT
.	once	TRBV3-1/TRBV3-2	TRBJ2-2	CASSQLRRPNTGELFF	TGTGCCAGCAGCCAACTCCGGAGGCCCAACACCGGGGAGCTGTTTTTT
.	.	TRBV2	TRBJ2-7	CASMKRTSDYEQYF	TGTGCCAGCATGAAGAGGACTTCCGACTACGAGCAGTACTTC
.	.	TRBV30	TRBJ1-3	CAWNPQGTSGNTIYF	TGTGCCTGGAATCCCCAGGGGACCTCTGGAAACACCATATATTTT
TRBD1	.	TRBV28	TRBJ1-1	CASSEDRGWYTEAFF	TGTGCCAGCAGCGAGGACAGGGGTTGGTACACTGAAGCTTTCTTT
TRBD2	.	TRBV5-6	TRBJ2-5	CASSPPAGLEKEETQYF	TGTGCCAGCAGCCCCCCCGCGGGACTAGAGAAGGAGGAGACCCAGTACTTC
TRBD1	.	TRBV27	TRBJ2-1	CASSLSPGTGIGLSNEQFF	TGTGCCAGCAGTTTAAGTCCCGGGACAGGGATTGGGCTATCCAATGAGCAGTTCTTC
.	.	TRBV2	TRBJ1-2	CASTPEYGYTF	TGTGCCAGCACCCCGGAGTATGGCTACACCTTC
TRBD1	.	TRBV18	TRBJ2-7	CASSPELTGSVYEQYF	TGTGCCAGCTCACCAGAACTGACAGGGAGTGTGTACGAGCAGTACTTC
.	.	TRBV2	TRBJ1-4	CASRVQGVPNEKLFF	TGTGCCAGCAGGGTCCAGGGTGTCCCTAATGAAAAACTGTTTTTT
TRBD2	.	TRBV15	TRBJ2-1	CATSRDKGTSANEQFF	TGTGCCACCAGCAGAGATAAGGGCACTAGCGCGAATGAGCAGTTCTTC
.	.	TRBV18	TRBJ1-5	CASSAGGQNQPQHF	TGTGCCAGCTCCGCGGGGGGGCAGAATCAGCCCCAGCATTTT
.	.	TRBV30	TRBJ1-2	CAWSVRTGDNYGYTF	TGTGCCTGGAGTGTACGAACAGGCGATAACTATGGCTACACCTTC
.	.	TRBV9	TRBJ1-3	CASSATGLSGNTIYF	TGTGCCAGCAGCGCCACAGGGCTTTCTGGAAACACCATATATTTT
TRBD1	once	TRBV4-1	TRBJ1-1	CASSQPIGQAQAFF	TGCGCCAGCAGCCAGCCCATTGGACAGGCCCAAGCTTTCTTT
.	.	TRBV7-9	TRBJ1-2	CASSLGIAGYGYTF	TGTGCCAGCAGCTTAGGGATTGCAGGCTATGGCTACACCTTC
TRBD1	.	TRBV7-2	TRBJ2-1	CASSLHRGTNEQFF	TGTGCCAGCAGCTTACACAGGGGTACGAATGAGCAGTTCTTC
TRBD1	few	TRBV7-3	TRBJ1-2	CASSLGQGYGYTF	TGTGCCAGCAGCTTGGGACAGGGCTATGGCTACACCTTC
.	.	TRBV6-5	TRBJ1-1	CASSYSVRADTEAFF	TGTGCCAGCAGTTACTCGGTCAGGGCTGACACTGAAGCTTTCTTT
.	once	TRBV18	TRBJ1-2	CASSPDRTYGYTF	TGTGCCAGCTCTCCTGACAGGACTTATGGCTACACCTTC
.	.	TRBV5-1	TRBJ2-2	CASSLRGAGELFF	TGCGCCAGCAGCTTACGGGGAGCCGGGGAGCTGTTTTTT
TRBD2	.	TRBV3-1/TRBV3-2	TRBJ2-2	CASRKTTGGANTGELFF	TGTGCCAGCAGAAAAACTACGGGGGGAGCGAACACCGGGGAGCTGTTTTTT